The next 4 T cell receptor beta chains were all read from a single sample in a study of control samples from healthy donors and cancer patients. Here immunoSEQ multiplex PCR was the method, and the copy in TCRdb shows in-frame clones only, minus some. The table has about 130,000 clones, about 95% seen once. The sample consisted of PBMCs. Receptors were obtained from a man aged 55 to 69 with colorectal cancer.

This clone was detected only once. This rearrangement joins TRBV7-9 to TRBJ2-3, with 13 bases aligning to TRBD2. Trimming removed 5 bases from V and 4 bases from J; junction bases left unmatched: 6. The CDR3 is 16 residues long. In germline, CDR1 is SEHNR, CDR2 FQNEAQ (reference sequence). The CDR3 reads CASSVTSGGASDTQYF. In DNA, the CDR3 is TGTGCCAGCAGCGTTACTAGCGGGGGGGCTTCAGATACGCAGTATTTT.

Notes on this clone: At one end the junction does not follow the germline gene, possibly because of a read error. V is TRBV7-2 and J is TRBJ2-5, with 7 bases fitting TRBD2. The CDR3 covers 15 residues. Germline CDR1 SGHTA, CDR2 FQGNSA. This chain's CDR3 is CASSLAITSEALRDF. In nucleotides, the CDR3 is TGTGCCAGCAGCTTAGCGATCACTAGCGAGGCCCTCCGCGACTTC.

The chain employs TRBV5-6 and TRBJ1-3; the match to TRBD1 covers 7 bases. The germline CDR1 and CDR2 sequences are SGHDT and YYEEEE. J gave up 3 bases and V 5 bases, and 8 bases lay outside the gene matches. CDR3 length: 15 residues. The CDR3 sequence is CASSWGQILGNTIYF. The DNA of the CDR3 is TGTGCCAGCAGTTGGGGACAGATCCTTGGAAACACCATATATTTT.

The rearrangement links TRBV30 to TRBJ1-2; TRBD1 might be the D (6 bases). Germline V gene lookup returns CDR1 GTSNPN and CDR2 SVGIG (reference sequence). V lost 3 bases and J lost 0, with 11 bases in between. This CDR3 has 14 residues. The CDR3 bases are TGTGCCTGGAGCACAGGGCTAGCTAACTATGGCTACACCTTC. Its translation is CAWSTGLANYGYTF.